These 6 T cell receptor beta chains share one sample of origin, sequenced in a study of regulatory T cells in long-lasting Graves disease. Investigators prepared the TCR beta libraries by applying iRepertoire HTBI primers and Arm-PCR of CDR3 regions. In TCRdb, the multiplex PCR reads were re-called with MiXCR into one record per CDR3 protein. The profile shows around 500,000 distinct CDR3 sequences, less than 25% of them singletons. Time point in this sample: persistent/refractory GD, antithyroid drugs over 5 years with positive TRAb. There was RNA extracted from PBMCs, and the TCR library was made from it. The sequencing used peripheral blood mononuclear cells (PBMCs), collected when the disease was refractory, from a patient treated with antithyroid drugs. The source of these receptors is a female donor with Graves disease.

This clonotype was recorded many times. The chain uses TRBV28 and TRBJ1-2; 7 bases match TRBD1. V was pared by 7 bases and J by 4 bases, with 6 bases of the junction left unmatched. Germline V gene lookup returns CDR1 MDHEN and CDR2 SYDVKM. CDR3 length equals 13 residues. CDR3 sequence reads: CASKRQGGYGYTF. The DNA of the CDR3 is TGTGCCAGCAAGAGACAGGGCGGCTATGGCTACACCTTC.

This sequence joins TRBV27 and TRBJ2-5; D unclear. The V and J ends lost 3 bases and 3 bases respectively, with 8 bases between them. CDR3 length equals 13 residues. Germline lookup yields CDR1 MNHEY and CDR2 SMNVEV (reference sequence). The CDR3 DNA is TGTGCCAGCAGTTTCGCCCGAGAAGAGACCCAGTACTTC. Translation gives CASSFAREETQYF.

The table lists this clonotype with many counts. The chain recombines TRBV28 with TRBJ1-1, with D perhaps TRBD1 (5 bases). The CDR3 totals 14 residues. V shed 6 bases and J shed 1 base, with 12 bases lying between them. Germline CDR1 and CDR2: MDHEN and SYDVKM. CDR3 amino acids: CASRTSRGNTEAFF. The CDR3 nucleotides read TGTGCCAGCAGGACTTCTAGGGGGAACACTGAAGCTTTCTTT.

This clonotype was recorded only once. The genes are TRBV4-2 and TRBJ1-2; D is unclear. From germline, CDR1 is LGHNA and CDR2 YNFKEQ. CDR3 size: 14 residues. The V gene lost 4 bases and the J gene lost 0 bases, with 9 bases spanning the gap. CDR3 loop: CASSRLNSNYGYTF. DNA of the CDR3: TGTGCCAGCAGCCGACTAAATTCTAACTATGGCTACACCTTC.

The chain has TRBV10-3 and TRBJ2-2, with 8 bases identical to TRBD2. The CDR3 length is 13 residues. Germline values: CDR1 ENHRY, CDR2 SYGVKD. J was trimmed by 5 bases and V by 10 bases; bases with no gene match: 6. Here the CDR3 DNA reads TGTGCCACGACGGGACTAGAAACCGGGGAGCTGTTTTTT. Translating gives CATTGLETGELFF.

Of note for this clonotype: A far larger clone lies a single base away; this is likely a read error. The J gene is TRBJ2-7, the V gene TRBV28; 8 bases agree with TRBD1. The V gene's germline CDR1 is MDHEN and CDR2 SYDVKM. J was trimmed by 3 bases and V by 5 bases; bases with no gene match: 3. This CDR3 is 13 amino acids long. The CDR3 nucleotides read TGTGCCAGCAGTGCAGGGGGCTTCTACGAGCAGTACTTC. This encodes CASSAGGFYEQYF. The variable domain in full, completed from reference TRBV28 and TRBJ2-7, reads DVKVTQSSRYLVKRTGEKVFLECVQDMDHENMFWYRQDPGLGLRLIYFSYDVKMKEKGDIPEGYSVSREKKERFSLILESASTNQTSMYLCASSAGGFYEQYFGPGTRLTVT.